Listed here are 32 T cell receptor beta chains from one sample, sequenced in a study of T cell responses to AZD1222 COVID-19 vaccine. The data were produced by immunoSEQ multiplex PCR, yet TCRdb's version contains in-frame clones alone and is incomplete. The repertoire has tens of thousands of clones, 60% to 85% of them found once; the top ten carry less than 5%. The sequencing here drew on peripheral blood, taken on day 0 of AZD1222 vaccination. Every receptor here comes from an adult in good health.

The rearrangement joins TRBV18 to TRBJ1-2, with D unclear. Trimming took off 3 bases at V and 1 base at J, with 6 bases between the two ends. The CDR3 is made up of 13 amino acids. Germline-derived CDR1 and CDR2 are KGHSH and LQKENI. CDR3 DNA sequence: TGTGCCAGCTCACCCGGCAGTAACTATGGCTACACCTTC. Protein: CASSPGSNYGYTF.

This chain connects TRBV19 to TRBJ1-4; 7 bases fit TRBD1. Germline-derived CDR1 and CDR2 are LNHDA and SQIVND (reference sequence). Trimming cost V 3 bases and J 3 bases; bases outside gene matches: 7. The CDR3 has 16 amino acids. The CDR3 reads CASSITPGQPNEKLFF. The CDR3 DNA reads TGTGCCAGTAGTATTACACCGGGACAGCCTAATGAAAAACTGTTTTTT.

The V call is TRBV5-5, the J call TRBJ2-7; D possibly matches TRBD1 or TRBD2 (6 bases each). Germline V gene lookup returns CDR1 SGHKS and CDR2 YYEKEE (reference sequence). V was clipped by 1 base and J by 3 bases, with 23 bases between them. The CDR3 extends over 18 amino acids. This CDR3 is CASSLRGDGTGIVYEQYF. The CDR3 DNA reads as TGTGCCAGCAGCTTGAGGGGGGATGGTACAGGGATTGTCTACGAGCAGTACTTC. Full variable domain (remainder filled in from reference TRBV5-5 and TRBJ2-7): DAGVTQSPTHLIKTRGQQVTLRCSPISGHKSVSWYQQVLGQGPQFIFQYYEKEERGRGNFPDRFSARQFPNYSSELNVNALLLGDSALYLCASSLRGDGTGIVYEQYFGPGTRLTVT.

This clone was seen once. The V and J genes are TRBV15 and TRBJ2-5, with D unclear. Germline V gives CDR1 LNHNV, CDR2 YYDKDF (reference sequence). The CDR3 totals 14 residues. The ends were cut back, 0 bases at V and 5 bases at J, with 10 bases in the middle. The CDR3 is CATSRDRQGETQYF. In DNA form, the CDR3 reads TGTGCCACCAGCAGAGACAGGCAAGGGGAGACCCAGTACTTC.

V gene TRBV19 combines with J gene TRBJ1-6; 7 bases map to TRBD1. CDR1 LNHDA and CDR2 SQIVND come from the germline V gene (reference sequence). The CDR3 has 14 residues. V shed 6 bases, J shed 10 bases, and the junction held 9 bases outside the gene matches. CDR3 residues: CASRHRDSASPLHF. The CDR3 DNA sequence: TGTGCCAGTAGACACCGGGACAGTGCCTCACCCCTCCACTTT.

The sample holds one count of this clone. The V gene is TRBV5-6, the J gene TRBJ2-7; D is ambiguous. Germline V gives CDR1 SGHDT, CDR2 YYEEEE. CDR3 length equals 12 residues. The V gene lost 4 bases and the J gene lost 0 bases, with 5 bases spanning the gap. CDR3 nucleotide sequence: TGTGCCAGCAGCGCCTTCTCCTACGAGCAGTACTTC. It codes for CASSAFSYEQYF.

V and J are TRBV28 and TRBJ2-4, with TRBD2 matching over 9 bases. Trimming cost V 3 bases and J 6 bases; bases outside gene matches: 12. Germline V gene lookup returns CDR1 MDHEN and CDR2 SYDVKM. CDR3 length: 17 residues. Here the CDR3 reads CASSFPGTSKGPNIQYF. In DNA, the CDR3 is TGTGCCAGCAGTTTCCCCGGGACTAGCAAAGGTCCAAACATTCAGTACTTC.

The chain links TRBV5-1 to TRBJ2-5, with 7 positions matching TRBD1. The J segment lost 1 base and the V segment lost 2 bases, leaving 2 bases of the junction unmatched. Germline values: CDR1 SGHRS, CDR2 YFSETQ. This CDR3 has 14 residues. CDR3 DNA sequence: TGCGCCAGCAGCTTAGGGACAGTCCAAGAGACCCAGTACTTC. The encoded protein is CASSLGTVQETQYF.

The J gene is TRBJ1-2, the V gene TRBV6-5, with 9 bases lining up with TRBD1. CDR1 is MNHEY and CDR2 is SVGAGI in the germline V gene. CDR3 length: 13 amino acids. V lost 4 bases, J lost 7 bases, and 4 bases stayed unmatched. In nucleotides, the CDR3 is TGTGCCAGCAGTTTGGGACAGGGAGGTGGCTACACCTTC. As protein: CASSLGQGGGYTF.

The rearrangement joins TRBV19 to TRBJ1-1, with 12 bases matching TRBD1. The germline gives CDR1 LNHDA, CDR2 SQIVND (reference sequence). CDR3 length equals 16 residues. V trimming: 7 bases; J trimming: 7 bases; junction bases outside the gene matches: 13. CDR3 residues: CASITPGTGGAGEAFF. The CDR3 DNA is TGTGCCAGTATCACGCCCGGGACAGGGGGCGCGGGTGAAGCTTTCTTT.

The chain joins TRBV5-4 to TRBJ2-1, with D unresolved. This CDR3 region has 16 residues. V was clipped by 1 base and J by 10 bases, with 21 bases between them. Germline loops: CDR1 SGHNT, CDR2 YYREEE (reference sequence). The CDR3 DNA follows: TGTGCCAGCAGCTTGCAAGGCCGGTGGGGTTTGGGCGAGCAGTTCTTC. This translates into CASSLQGRWGLGEQFF.

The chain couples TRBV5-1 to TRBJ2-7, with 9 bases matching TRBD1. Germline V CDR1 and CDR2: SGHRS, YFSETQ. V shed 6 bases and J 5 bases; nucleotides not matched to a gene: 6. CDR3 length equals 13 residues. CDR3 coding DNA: TGCGCCAGCACCCGGACAGGGGACGACGAGCAGTACTTC. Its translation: CASTRTGDDEQYF.

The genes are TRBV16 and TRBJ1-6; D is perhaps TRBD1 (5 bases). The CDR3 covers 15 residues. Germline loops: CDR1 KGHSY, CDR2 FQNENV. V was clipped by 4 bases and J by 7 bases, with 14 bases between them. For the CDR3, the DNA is TGTGCCAGCAGCCCCTTAAGGGGAGGAAATTCACCCCTCCACTTT. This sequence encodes CASSPLRGGNSPLHF.

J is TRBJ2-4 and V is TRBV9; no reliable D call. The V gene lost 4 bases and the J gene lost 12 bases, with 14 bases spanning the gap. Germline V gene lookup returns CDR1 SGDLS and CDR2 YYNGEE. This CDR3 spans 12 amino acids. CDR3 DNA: TGTGCCAGCAGCTTCTCCCGGGCCACTCAGTACTTC. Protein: CASSFSRATQYF.

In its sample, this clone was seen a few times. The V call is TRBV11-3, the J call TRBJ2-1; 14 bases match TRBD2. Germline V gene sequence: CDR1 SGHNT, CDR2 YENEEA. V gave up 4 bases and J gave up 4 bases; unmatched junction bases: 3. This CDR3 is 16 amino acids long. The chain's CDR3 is CASSSGTSGGYNEQFF. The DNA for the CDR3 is TGTGCCAGCAGCTCGGGGACTAGCGGGGGTTACAATGAGCAGTTCTTC.

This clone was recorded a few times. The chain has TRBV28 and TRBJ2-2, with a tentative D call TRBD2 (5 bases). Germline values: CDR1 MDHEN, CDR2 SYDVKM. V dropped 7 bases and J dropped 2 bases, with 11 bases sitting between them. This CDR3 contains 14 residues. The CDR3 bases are TGTGCCAGCATCCGGGCTAGCAACACCGGGGAGCTGTTTTTT. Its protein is CASIRASNTGELFF.

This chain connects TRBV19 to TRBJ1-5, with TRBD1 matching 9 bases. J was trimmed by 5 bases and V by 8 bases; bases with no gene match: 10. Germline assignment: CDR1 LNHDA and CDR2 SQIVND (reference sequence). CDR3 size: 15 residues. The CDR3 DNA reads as TGTGCCAGTGGAACCGGGACAGGGAGAGATCAGCCCCAGCATTTT. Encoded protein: CASGTGTGRDQPQHF.

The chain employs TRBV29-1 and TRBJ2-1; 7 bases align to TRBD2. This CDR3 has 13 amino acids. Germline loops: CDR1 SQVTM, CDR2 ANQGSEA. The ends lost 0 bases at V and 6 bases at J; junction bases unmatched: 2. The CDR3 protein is CSVEDREGNEQFF. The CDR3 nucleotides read TGCAGCGTTGAAGACAGGGAGGGCAATGAGCAGTTCTTC.

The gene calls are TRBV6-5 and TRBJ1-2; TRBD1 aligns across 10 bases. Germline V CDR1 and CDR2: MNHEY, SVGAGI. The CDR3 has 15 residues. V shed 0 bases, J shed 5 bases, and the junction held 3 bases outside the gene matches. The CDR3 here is CASSYSTGGRYGYTF. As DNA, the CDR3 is TGTGCCAGCAGTTACTCGACAGGGGGCCGGTATGGCTACACCTTC.

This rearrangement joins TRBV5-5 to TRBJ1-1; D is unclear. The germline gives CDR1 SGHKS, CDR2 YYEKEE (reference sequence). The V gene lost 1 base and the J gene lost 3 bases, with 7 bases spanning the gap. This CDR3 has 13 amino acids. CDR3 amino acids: CASSLSVYTEAFF. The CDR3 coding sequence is TGTGCCAGCAGCTTGTCGGTGTACACTGAAGCTTTCTTT.

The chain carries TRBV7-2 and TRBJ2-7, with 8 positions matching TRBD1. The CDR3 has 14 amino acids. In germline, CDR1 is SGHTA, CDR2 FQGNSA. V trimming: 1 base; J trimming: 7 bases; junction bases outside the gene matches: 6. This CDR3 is CASSLVLRGQEQYF. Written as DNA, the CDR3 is TGTGCCAGCAGCTTAGTACTCAGGGGGCAAGAGCAGTACTTC. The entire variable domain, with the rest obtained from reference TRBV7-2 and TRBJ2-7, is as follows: GAGVSQSPSNKVTEKGKDVELRCDPISGHTALYWYRQSLGQGLEFLIYFQGNSAPDKSGLPSDRFSAERTGGSVSTLTIQRTQQEDSAVYLCASSLVLRGQEQYFGPGTRLTVT.

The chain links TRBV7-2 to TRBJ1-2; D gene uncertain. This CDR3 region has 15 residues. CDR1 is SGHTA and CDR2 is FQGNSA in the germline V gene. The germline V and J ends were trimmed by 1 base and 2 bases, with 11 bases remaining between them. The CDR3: CASSLEGRPNYGYTF. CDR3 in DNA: TGTGCCAGCAGCTTAGAAGGCAGGCCAAACTATGGCTACACCTTC.

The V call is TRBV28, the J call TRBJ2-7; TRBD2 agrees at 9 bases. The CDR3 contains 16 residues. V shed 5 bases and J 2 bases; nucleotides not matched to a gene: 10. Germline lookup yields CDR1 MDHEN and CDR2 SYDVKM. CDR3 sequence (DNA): TGTGCCAGCAGTCCCTCCAGCGGGGGGACCCCCTACGAGCAGTACTTC. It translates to CASSPSSGGTPYEQYF.

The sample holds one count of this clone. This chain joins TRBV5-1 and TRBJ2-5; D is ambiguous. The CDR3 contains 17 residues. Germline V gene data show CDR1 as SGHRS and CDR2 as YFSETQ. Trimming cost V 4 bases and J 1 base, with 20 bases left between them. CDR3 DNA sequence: TGCGCCAGCAGCCCGTATTTCAGGAGATCAACCCAAGAGACCCAGTACTTC. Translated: CASSPYFRRSTQETQYF.

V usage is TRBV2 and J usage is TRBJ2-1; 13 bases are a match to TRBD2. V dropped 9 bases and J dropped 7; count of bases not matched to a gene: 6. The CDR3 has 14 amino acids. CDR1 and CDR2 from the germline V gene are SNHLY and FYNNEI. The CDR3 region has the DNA TGTGCCAGAGGGACTAGCGGGGCCAGGAATGAGCAGTTCTTC. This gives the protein CARGTSGARNEQFF.

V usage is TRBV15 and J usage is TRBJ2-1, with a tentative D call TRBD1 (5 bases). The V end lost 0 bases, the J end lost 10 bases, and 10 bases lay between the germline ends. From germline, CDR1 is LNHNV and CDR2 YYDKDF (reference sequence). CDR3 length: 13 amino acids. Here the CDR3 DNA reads TGTGCCACCAGCAGAGACAGGGATTACGAGCAGTTCTTC. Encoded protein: CATSRDRDYEQFF.

The CDR3 protein is CASSWGGGGNQPQHF. Written as DNA, the CDR3 is TGTGCCAGCAGCTGGGGAGGGGGAGGCAATCAGCCCCAGCATTTT. V is TRBV28 and J is TRBJ1-5; TRBD1 might be the D (6 bases). V lost 6 bases, J lost 2 bases, and 14 bases lay in between. The CDR3 spans 15 residues. CDR1 and CDR2 (germline): MDHEN, SYDVKM.

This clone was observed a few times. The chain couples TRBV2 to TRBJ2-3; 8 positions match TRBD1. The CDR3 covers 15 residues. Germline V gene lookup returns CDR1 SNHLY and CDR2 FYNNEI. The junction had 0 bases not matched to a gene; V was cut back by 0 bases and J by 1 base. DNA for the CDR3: TGTGCCAGCAGTGAAGCGGGACAGGGCACAGATACGCAGTATTTT. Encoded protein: CASSEAGQGTDTQYF.

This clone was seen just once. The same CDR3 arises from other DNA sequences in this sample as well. CDR3 sequence (DNA): TGTGCCAGCTCACCTAGCACAGATACGCAGTATTTT. The encoded protein is CASSPSTDTQYF. The V and J genes are TRBV18 and TRBJ2-3, with unresolved D. The CDR3 totals 12 residues. V lost 3 bases and J 0 bases, leaving 1 base between the germline ends. Germline assignment: CDR1 KGHSH and CDR2 LQKENI.

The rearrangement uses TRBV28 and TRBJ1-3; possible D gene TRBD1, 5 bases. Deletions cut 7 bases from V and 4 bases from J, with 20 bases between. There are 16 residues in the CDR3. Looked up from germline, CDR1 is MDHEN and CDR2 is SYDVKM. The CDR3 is CASIVGGGTGGNTIYF. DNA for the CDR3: TGTGCCAGCATCGTCGGCGGCGGAACAGGAGGAAACACCATATATTTT.

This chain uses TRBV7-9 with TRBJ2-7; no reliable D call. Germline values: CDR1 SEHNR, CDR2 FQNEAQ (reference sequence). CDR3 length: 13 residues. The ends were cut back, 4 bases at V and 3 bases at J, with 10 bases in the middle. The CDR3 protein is CASSSRPVYEQYF. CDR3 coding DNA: TGTGCCAGCAGCTCCCGACCGGTCTACGAGCAGTACTTC.

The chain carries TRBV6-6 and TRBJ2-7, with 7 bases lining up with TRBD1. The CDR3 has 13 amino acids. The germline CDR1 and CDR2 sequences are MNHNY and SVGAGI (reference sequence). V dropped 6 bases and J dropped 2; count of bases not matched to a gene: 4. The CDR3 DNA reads TGTGCCAGCAGAGAGACAGGGACCTACGAGCAGTACTTC. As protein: CASRETGTYEQYF.